One sample yielded the 21 T cell receptor beta chains listed below, sequenced in a study of blood T cell repertoires in COVID-19 (TCRdb year 2020). Libraries came from the immunoSEQ multiplex PCR assay. The source is immuneACCESS, and TCRdb retained only in-frame sequences with V and J called. Part of the clones is not carried over; for the studies checked, unresolved V genes explain less than half of this, and the remainder is unexplained. This sample lists over 100,000 clones; roughly 83% were detected once. The biggest ten clones account for approximately 4% of the sample. Sequenced sample: peripheral blood. These receptors were collected from an elderly woman with acute or convalescent COVID-19.

V is TRBV4-1 and J is TRBJ1-1; no clear D gene. The CDR3 is 14 amino acids. The germline V and J ends were trimmed by 3 bases and 0 bases, with 8 bases remaining between them. Germline values: CDR1 MGHRA, CDR2 YSYEKL. The CDR3 loop is CASSQGRLNTEAFF. CDR3 in DNA: TGCGCCAGCAGCCAGGGCCGACTGAACACTGAAGCTTTCTTT.

The CDR3 nucleotides read TGTGCCAGCAGTTACTCCGACAGGGGAATCTATGGCTACACCTTC. Its translation: CASSYSDRGIYGYTF. The chain has TRBV6-5 and TRBJ1-2; 8 bases line up with TRBD1. Germline lookup yields CDR1 MNHEY and CDR2 SVGAGI. The CDR3 runs 15 residues. J lost 4 bases, V lost 0 bases, and 4 bases had no gene match.

The rearrangement uses TRBV5-5 and TRBJ1-1; 7 bases map to TRBD1. J gave up 8 bases and V 1 base, and 5 bases lay outside the gene matches. Germline lookup yields CDR1 SGHKS and CDR2 YYEKEE (reference sequence). The CDR3 extends over 13 amino acids. CDR3 nucleotide sequence: TGTGCCAGCAGCTTGATAATGGGACAGGAAGCTTTCTTT. It translates to CASSLIMGQEAFF.

This clone was seen more than once but under ten times. The chain carries TRBV12-3 or TRBV12-4 and TRBJ1-2, with 11 bases aligning to TRBD1. The CDR3 is made up of 13 amino acids. V trimming: 6 bases; J trimming: 6 bases; junction bases outside the gene matches: 3. The CDR3 sequence is CASRWTGGDGYTF. As DNA, the CDR3 is TGTGCCAGCAGGTGGACAGGGGGCGATGGCTACACCTTC.

This chain connects TRBV3-1 (or the pseudogene TRBV3-2) to TRBJ1-1; D remains ambiguous. The germline V gene encodes CDR1 LGHDT and CDR2 YNNKEL (reference sequence). Trimming stripped 1 base from V and 2 bases from J, with 8 bases between. The CDR3 contains 14 residues. The CDR3: CASSQGHSNTEAFF. In DNA, the CDR3 is TGTGCCAGCAGCCAAGGCCACTCTAACACTGAAGCTTTCTTT.

The rearrangement uses TRBV28 and TRBJ1-1, with D unclear. CDR3 length: 14 amino acids. Germline CDR1 reads MDHEN; CDR2 reads SYDVKM. V lost 6 bases, J lost 1 base, and 12 bases lay in between. CDR3 in amino acids: CASRATRRNTEAFF. CDR3 DNA sequence: TGTGCCAGCAGAGCCACCCGGAGGAACACTGAAGCTTTCTTT.

This chain links TRBV4-2 with TRBJ1-2; no clear D. The ends were cut back, 4 bases at V and 5 bases at J, with 14 bases in the middle. The CDR3 is 14 amino acids. Germline V gene data show CDR1 as LGHNA and CDR2 as YNFKEQ. This CDR3 is CASSPTNSFYGYTF. The CDR3 DNA follows: TGTGCCAGCAGCCCTACCAACTCCTTTTATGGCTACACCTTC.

This clone was seen a single time. The chain combines TRBV6-5 with TRBJ2-5, with no clear D. This CDR3 is 12 amino acids long. Per germline, CDR1 MNHEY and CDR2 SVGAGI. V lost 4 bases and J lost 5, with 8 bases in between. The CDR3 spells CASSFPVETQYF. CDR3 in DNA: TGTGCCAGCAGTTTTCCTGTTGAGACCCAGTACTTC.

This clone has only a few counts. V usage is TRBV6-4 and J usage is TRBJ1-2; 8 bases fit TRBD1. After removal of 6 bases from V and 6 bases from J, the junction contained 0 bases not matched to a gene. The CDR3 covers 11 residues. Germline assignment: CDR1 MRHNA and CDR2 SNTAGT. In nucleotides, the CDR3 is TGTGCCAGCAGGACAGGGGATGGCTACACCTTC. The encoded protein is CASRTGDGYTF.

This clone occurred a few times. The chain uses TRBV19 and TRBJ1-4; D is perhaps TRBD1 (5 bases). Germline V gene sequence: CDR1 LNHDA, CDR2 SQIVND (reference sequence). The CDR3 consists of 16 residues. Trimming removed 5 bases from V and 8 bases from J, with 21 bases in between. Here the CDR3 reads CASSSAGQGRIEKLFF. The CDR3 bases are TGTGCCAGTAGTTCTGCGGGGCAGGGAAGGATCGAAAAACTGTTTTTT.

This chain connects TRBV6-5 to TRBJ2-7, with 9 bases matching TRBD1. Trimming cost V 2 bases and J 3 bases; bases outside gene matches: 8. The germline CDR1 and CDR2 sequences are MNHEY and SVGAGI. This CDR3 comprises 16 residues. CDR3 bases: TGTGCCAGCAGTTACCTTCAGGGACAGGGTTTCTACGAGCAGTACTTC. This codes for CASSYLQGQGFYEQYF.

The chain combines TRBV9 with TRBJ1-3; 8 bases line up with TRBD1. This CDR3 is built from 15 residues. V dropped 5 bases and J dropped 0; count of bases not matched to a gene: 4. The germline gives CDR1 SGDLS, CDR2 YYNGEE. Here the CDR3 DNA reads TGTGCCAGCAGGACAGGGGACTCCTCTGGAAACACCATATATTTT. Its protein is CASRTGDSSGNTIYF.

This clone was recorded once. The chain links TRBV7-2 to TRBJ2-5; D is unclear. Germline V gene sequence: CDR1 SGHTA, CDR2 FQGNSA. The CDR3 has 14 amino acids. Trimming left V 3 bases short and J 1 base short, with 9 bases between. The CDR3 DNA is TGTGCCAGCAGCTTGAATGGCCTCCAAGAGACCCAGTACTTC. Protein: CASSLNGLQETQYF.

V and J are TRBV7-2 and TRBJ2-7, with D unresolved. The germline V gene encodes CDR1 SGHTA and CDR2 FQGNSA. This CDR3 contains 13 residues. Deletions cut 0 bases from V and 4 bases from J, with 7 bases between. CDR3 nucleotide sequence: TGTGCCAGCAGCTTAGCGTACAGATACGAGCAGTACTTC. Amino acids: CASSLAYRYEQYF.

This clone turned up a few times. The chain employs TRBV4-1 and TRBJ1-2; 7 nucleotides align to TRBD1. V trimming: 4 bases; J trimming: 3 bases; junction bases outside the gene matches: 2. The CDR3 is 13 residues long. Germline V gene data show CDR1 as MGHRA and CDR2 as YSYEKL. CDR3 sequence (DNA): TGCGCCAGCAGCCTCACAGGGGACTATGGCTACACCTTC. This gives the protein CASSLTGDYGYTF.

The V call is TRBV7-6, the J call TRBJ2-2; TRBD2 matches 15 bases. The CDR3 is 16 amino acids. Trimming removed 5 bases from V and 8 bases from J; junction bases left unmatched: 6. Germline assignment: CDR1 SGHVS and CDR2 FNYEAQ. CDR3: CASSAGLAGGQGELFF. The CDR3 DNA follows: TGTGCCAGCAGCGCTGGACTAGCGGGGGGGCAAGGGGAGCTGTTTTTT.

This clone was found a few times. Other DNA sequences from this sample encode an identical CDR3 as well. CDR3 sequence: CASSFDGGNTEAFF. The CDR3 nucleotides read TGCGCCAGCAGCTTCGACGGGGGGAACACTGAAGCTTTCTTT. The chain carries TRBV5-1 and TRBJ1-1, with D maybe TRBD1 (5 bases). V dropped 2 bases and J dropped 1 base, with 9 bases sitting between them. Germline values: CDR1 SGHRS, CDR2 YFSETQ. This CDR3 is 14 amino acids long.

V usage is TRBV27 and J usage is TRBJ2-7; D unresolved. CDR1 is MNHEY and CDR2 is SMNVEV in the germline V gene (reference sequence). The length of the CDR3 is 14 residues. Trimming shortened V by 5 bases and J by 2 bases, and 13 bases separated the two germline ends. CDR3 DNA: TGTGCCAGCAGTCCGACTGGTCCCGCCTACGAGCAGTACTTC. It codes for CASSPTGPAYEQYF.

The V call is TRBV7-6, the J call TRBJ2-7, with 8 bases lining up with TRBD2. Germline V CDR1 and CDR2: SGHVS, FNYEAQ. CDR3 length: 15 residues. The V and J ends lost 2 bases and 3 bases, in that order; junction bases with no gene match: 6. The CDR3 region has the DNA TGTGCCAGCAGCTTAACCAGCGGGAGCGTCTACGAGCAGTACTTC. It specifies CASSLTSGSVYEQYF.

The rearrangement links TRBV7-8 to TRBJ1-5; 9 bases align to TRBD1. The CDR3 is 15 amino acids. J was trimmed by 5 bases and V by 4 bases; bases with no gene match: 6. CDR1 and CDR2 (germline): SGHVS, FQNEAQ. For the CDR3, the DNA is TGTGCCAGCAGCTCCCTACAGGGGGCGCATCAGCCCCAGCATTTT. Encoded protein: CASSSLQGAHQPQHF.

The table lists this clone with a few counts. The CDR3 region is CASSHTGGSNYGYTF. The CDR3 bases are TGTGCCAGCAGCCATACAGGGGGCTCTAACTATGGCTACACCTTC. The gene calls are TRBV7-9 and TRBJ1-2, with 9 bases that match TRBD1. Trimming took 5 bases from V and 0 from J; bases not matched to a gene: 4. Germline lookup yields CDR1 SEHNR and CDR2 FQNEAQ (reference sequence). This CDR3 has 15 residues.